This T cell receptor (beta chain) was recovered during a study of cytomegalovirus exposure and HLA in healthy donors. In the PCR, 60 Vbeta and 13 Jbeta primers were used. Here immunoSEQ multiplex PCR was the method, and the copy in TCRdb shows in-frame clones only, minus some. Here the sample spans some 200,000 clones, roughly 80% being singletons. Germline V gene data show CDR1 as MNHEY and CDR2 as SVGAGI. The CDR3 has 14 amino acids. The V and J ends lost 0 bases and 1 base respectively, with 6 bases between them. This clone was found once. This clonotype was obtained from a woman between 40 and 50 years old in good health and CMV-seronegative. The sample consisted of PBMCs. This rearrangement joins TRBV6-5 to TRBJ1-1; D unresolved. CDR3 sequence: CASSYSARNTEAFF. For the CDR3, the DNA is TGTGCCAGCAGTTACTCTGCCAGGAACACTGAAGCTTTCTTT.